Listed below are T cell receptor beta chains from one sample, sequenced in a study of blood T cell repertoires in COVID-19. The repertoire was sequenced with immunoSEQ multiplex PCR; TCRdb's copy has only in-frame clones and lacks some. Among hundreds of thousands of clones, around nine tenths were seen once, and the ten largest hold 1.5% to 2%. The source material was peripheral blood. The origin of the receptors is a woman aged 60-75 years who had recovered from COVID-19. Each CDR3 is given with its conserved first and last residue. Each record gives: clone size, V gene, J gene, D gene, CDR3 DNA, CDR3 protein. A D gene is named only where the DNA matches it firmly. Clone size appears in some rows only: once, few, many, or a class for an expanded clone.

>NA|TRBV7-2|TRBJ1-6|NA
TGTGCCAGCAGCCCTGCAGGGTCTAATTCACCCCTCCACTTT
CASSPAGSNSPLHF
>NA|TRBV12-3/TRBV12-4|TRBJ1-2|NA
TGTGCCAGCAGTTTATATCTCGAGGACTACACCTTC
CASSLYLEDYTF
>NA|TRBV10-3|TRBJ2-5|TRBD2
TGTGCCATCAGTGAAGCGGGGGGCCCCGGGGAGACCCAGTACTTC
CAISEAGGPGETQYF
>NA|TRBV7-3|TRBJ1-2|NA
TGTGCCAGCAGCTTAGTAGGCAGGGATGGCTACACCTTC
CASSLVGRDGYTF
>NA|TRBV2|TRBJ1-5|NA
TGTGCCAGCAGTGAAGGGACAACTAGCAATCAGCCCCAGCATTTT
CASSEGTTSNQPQHF
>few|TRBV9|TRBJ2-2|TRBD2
TGTGCCAGCAGCGTCCCGGGGGGAACCGGGGAGCTGTTTTTT
CASSVPGGTGELFF
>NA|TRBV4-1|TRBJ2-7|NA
TGCGCCAGCAGCCAAGGGTTTCTCCGGAGGCGGGCGTACGAGCAGTACTTC
CASSQGFLRRRAYEQYF
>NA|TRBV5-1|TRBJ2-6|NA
TGCGCCAGCAGCTCGAGCTCTGGGGCCAACGTCCTGACTTTC
CASSSSSGANVLTF
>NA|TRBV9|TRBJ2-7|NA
TGTGCCAGCAGCGTAGAGGGGTTTAACGAGCAGTACTTC
CASSVEGFNEQYF
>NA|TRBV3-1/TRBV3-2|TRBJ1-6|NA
TGTGCCAGCAGCCAAGTTAATCCTCGCGCGGAGTATAATTCACCCCTCCACTTT
CASSQVNPRAEYNSPLHF
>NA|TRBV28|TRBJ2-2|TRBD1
TGTGCCAGCAGTTTACCAGGGGGCATCGGGGAGCTGTTTTTT
CASSLPGGIGELFF
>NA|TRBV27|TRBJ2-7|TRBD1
TGTGCCAGCAGTGAGGGACAGGGTTTTGTCGAGCAGTACTTC
CASSEGQGFVEQYF
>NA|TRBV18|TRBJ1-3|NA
TGTGCCAGCTCACCGCCAGGGGTTCGGAACACCATATATTTT
CASSPPGVRNTIYF
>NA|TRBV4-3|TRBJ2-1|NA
TGCGCCAGCAGCCAAGATCCAGGGGGGCCCTACAATGAGCAGTTCTTC
CASSQDPGGPYNEQFF
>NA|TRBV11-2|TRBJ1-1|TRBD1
TGTGCCAGCAGCTTCCCAGGGGGCACCGAAGCTTTCTTT
CASSFPGGTEAFF
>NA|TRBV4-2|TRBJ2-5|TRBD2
TGTGCCAGCAGCCAACCGCTGACTAGCGGACAAGAGACCCAGTACTTC
CASSQPLTSGQETQYF
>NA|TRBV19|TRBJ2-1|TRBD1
TGTGCCAGTAAAGGACGGACAGGGGGTGGTGAGCAGTTCTTC
CASKGRTGGGEQFF
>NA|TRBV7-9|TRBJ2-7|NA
TGTGCCAGCAGTGATAGAATCTCCTACGAGCAGTACTTC
CASSDRISYEQYF
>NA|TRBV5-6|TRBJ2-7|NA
TGTGCCAGCAGCCCCCGGGACACGGAGCACGAGCAGTACTTC
CASSPRDTEHEQYF
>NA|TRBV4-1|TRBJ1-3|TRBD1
TGCGCCAGCAGCCCGTCCCGGGACAGGGGGCTTGGAAACACCATATATTTT
CASSPSRDRGLGNTIYF
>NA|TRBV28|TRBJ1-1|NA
TGTGCCAGCAGTCCCTTGAGGGCCACTGAAGCTTTCTTT
CASSPLRATEAFF
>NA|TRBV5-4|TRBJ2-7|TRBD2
TGTGCCAGCAGCTTAGGAGCGGGGGGGCTACTATGGGACGAGCAGTACTTC
CASSLGAGGLLWDEQYF
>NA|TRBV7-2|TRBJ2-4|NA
TGTGCCAGCAGCTTACAGACTACCTTAGCCAAAAACATTCAGTACTTC
CASSLQTTLAKNIQYF
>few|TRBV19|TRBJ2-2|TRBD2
TGTGCCAGTCGCCCCGGGACTAGCGGGTCGGGGACCGGGGAGCTGTTTTTT
CASRPGTSGSGTGELFF